These 28 T cell receptor beta chains originate from one sample sequenced in a study of T cell responses to AZD1222 COVID-19 vaccine. Generated by immunoSEQ multiplex PCR, the TCRdb table keeps only in-frame clones and is missing some. The profile shows about 190,000 clones, roughly 90% of them singletons. The specimen comprised peripheral blood, sampled on day 0 of AZD1222 vaccination. These receptor sequences come from an adult in good health.

This chain uses TRBV4-1 with TRBJ1-2, with TRBD1 identical over 7 bases. Germline V lookup: CDR1 MGHRA, CDR2 YSYEKL. The CDR3 runs 15 residues. V lost 0 bases to trimming and J lost 6 bases; unmatched junction nucleotides: 7. In nucleotides, the CDR3 is TGCGCCAGCAGCCAAGATTTCCCAGGGGGGAATGGCTACACCTTC. Translation gives CASSQDFPGGNGYTF.

V usage is TRBV28 and J usage is TRBJ2-3; the D gene could be TRBD1 or TRBD2 (7 bases each). The CDR3 is made up of 17 amino acids. Germline loops: CDR1 MDHEN, CDR2 SYDVKM. The V end was cut by 7 bases, the J end by 2 bases, with 22 bases between. The CDR3 nucleotides are TGTGCCAGCAATTCGGGACTGCAGGGGGGGAACACAGATACGCAGTATTTT. Encoded protein: CASNSGLQGGNTDTQYF.

This chain uses TRBV7-6 with TRBJ1-2, with 8 bases fitting TRBD1. Germline CDR1 SGHVS, CDR2 FNYEAQ. J gave up 4 bases and V 1 base, and 11 bases lay outside the gene matches. There are 17 residues in the CDR3. CDR3 coding DNA: TGTGCCAGCAGCTTAGTCCCGGGACAGGCGAACAGCTATGGCTACACCTTC. Amino acids: CASSLVPGQANSYGYTF.

CDR3 DNA: TGTGCCATCAGTGAGTCGGATGCGGGATATAATTCACCCCTCCACTTT. Translation gives CAISESDAGYNSPLHF. This chain uses TRBV10-3 with TRBJ1-6; D ambiguous. Germline V gene lookup returns CDR1 ENHRY and CDR2 SYGVKD. V gave up 0 bases and J gave up 4 bases, with 10 bases separating them. CDR3 size: 16 residues.

The V and J genes are TRBV7-2 and TRBJ2-1, with 9 bases fitting TRBD2. Losses at the gene ends were 5 bases for V and 3 bases for J; bases not matched to a gene: 8. The CDR3 consists of 16 residues. Per the germline V gene, CDR1 is SGHTA and CDR2 is FQGNSA. The CDR3 DNA is TGTGCCAGCAGCCCGAGGAGCGGGAGGAACTACAATGAGCAGTTCTTC. Residues: CASSPRSGRNYNEQFF.

The chain recombines TRBV4-3 with TRBJ1-2; D is ambiguous. The CDR3 length is 15 residues. V lost 0 bases and J lost 4, with 12 bases in between. CDR1 LGHNA and CDR2 YSLEER come from the germline V gene. CDR3 coding DNA: TGCGCCAGCAGCCAAGATGTGGGCTTTATCTATGGCTACACCTTC. Translated: CASSQDVGFIYGYTF.

The chain uses TRBV5-4 and TRBJ1-2; D remains ambiguous. V was pared by 0 bases and J by 5 bases, with 8 bases between. CDR1 and CDR2 (germline): SGHNT, YYREEE (reference sequence). This CDR3 comprises 13 residues. DNA of the CDR3: TGTGCCAGCAGCTTGGTGGCCGCTTATGGCTACACCTTC. It specifies CASSLVAAYGYTF.

The rearrangement joins TRBV5-4 to TRBJ2-2; 7 bases line up with TRBD1. With V trimmed by 5 bases and J by 1 base, 5 bases remained unmatched. Germline V gene data show CDR1 as SGHNT and CDR2 as YYREEE (reference sequence). This CDR3 is 15 amino acids long. The CDR3 bases are TGTGCCAGCAGAACCGGGACAGTGAACACCGGGGAGCTGTTTTTT. Protein sequence: CASRTGTVNTGELFF.

This clone was counted once. This chain connects TRBV28 to TRBJ1-5, with TRBD1 matching 7 bases. J gave up 4 bases and V 2 bases, and 5 bases lay outside the gene matches. The CDR3 has 15 residues. Germline CDR1 is MDHEN and CDR2 is SYDVKM. This chain's CDR3 is CASSLGRQGNQPQHF. The CDR3 region has the DNA TGTGCCAGCAGTTTAGGAAGACAGGGAAATCAGCCCCAGCATTTT.

V is TRBV19 and J is TRBJ2-4; D call uncertain. Germline V gives CDR1 LNHDA, CDR2 SQIVND (reference sequence). Trimming removed 0 bases from V and 4 bases from J, with 7 bases in between. There are 14 residues in the CDR3. This chain's CDR3 is CASSIDRLKNIQYF. The CDR3 nucleotides read TGTGCCAGTAGTATAGACAGACTGAAAAACATTCAGTACTTC.

The chain uses TRBV10-3 and TRBJ2-3, with 7 bases fitting TRBD1. Germline assignment: CDR1 ENHRY and CDR2 SYGVKD. J was trimmed by 3 bases and V by 4 bases; bases with no gene match: 1. The CDR3 runs to 13 residues. For the CDR3, the DNA is TGTGCCATCAGTGCACAGGGGACAGATACGCAGTATTTT. Protein: CAISAQGTDTQYF.

V and J are TRBV25-1 and TRBJ2-1; the D is unclear. The CDR3 spans 13 residues. V lost 4 bases and J 2 bases, leaving 6 bases between the germline ends. Germline CDR1 is MGHDK and CDR2 is SYGVNS. CDR3 in amino acids: CASSVGTYNEQFF. CDR3 in DNA: TGTGCCAGCAGTGTCGGAACCTACAATGAGCAGTTCTTC.

The chain combines TRBV2 with TRBJ2-1; 10 bases fit TRBD2. From germline, CDR1 is SNHLY and CDR2 FYNNEI. V lost 5 bases to trimming and J lost 14 bases; unmatched junction nucleotides: 12. The CDR3 extends over 14 amino acids. CDR3 bases: TGTGCCAGCAGTCTCGTGGTAGCGGGAGGCCCTAAGTTCTTC. It codes for CASSLVVAGGPKFF.

This chain uses TRBV25-1 with TRBJ1-1; tentatively, D is TRBD1 (5 bases). This CDR3 comprises 17 residues. The germline V and J ends were trimmed by 0 bases and 12 bases, with 26 bases remaining between them. The germline V gene encodes CDR1 MGHDK and CDR2 SYGVNS. For the CDR3, the DNA is TGTGCCAGCAGTGAATACCACGGAACCGGGACCAAACCCCCGACTTTCTTT. Translating gives CASSEYHGTGTKPPTFF.

The chain has TRBV28 and TRBJ1-5, with a possible D match to TRBD1 (5 bases). Between the trimmed V and J ends, which lost 2 bases and 8 bases, there was a span of 7 bases. Germline V lookup: CDR1 MDHEN, CDR2 SYDVKM. This CDR3 is built from 12 residues. The CDR3 nucleotides read TGTGCCAGCAGTTTAAGGGGAAAGCCCCAGCATTTT. The encoded protein is CASSLRGKPQHF.

The chain links TRBV2 to TRBJ2-6; 8 bases align to TRBD2. This CDR3 is built from 16 residues. Per the germline V gene, CDR1 is SNHLY and CDR2 is FYNNEI. V lost 6 bases and J lost 0; bases outside the gene matches: 4. The CDR3 DNA reads TGTGCCAGCAGACTAGCGGAAGCCTCTGGGGCCAACGTCCTGACTTTC. This translates into CASRLAEASGANVLTF.

There are a few counts of this clone. The chain employs TRBV7-2 and TRBJ2-1, with 14 bases aligning to TRBD2. The CDR3 is 18 residues long. Germline CDR1 reads SGHTA; CDR2 reads FQGNSA. Trimming at V came to 1 base and at J to 7 bases, leaving 9 bases not matched to a gene. The CDR3 DNA reads TGTGCCAGCAGCTTAGAAGGGACTAGCGGGAGATTTTATAATGAGCAGTTCTTC. Translated: CASSLEGTSGRFYNEQFF.

The V call is TRBV5-1, the J call TRBJ2-5; 7 bases match TRBD2. Trimming removed 4 bases from V and 4 bases from J; junction bases left unmatched: 13. This CDR3 comprises 16 residues. CDR1 is SGHRS, CDR2 YFSETQ, per germline. The CDR3 region is CASSAGTGEGPETQYF. The CDR3, as DNA: TGCGCCAGCAGCGCCGGCACGGGGGAGGGCCCAGAGACCCAGTACTTC.

The rearrangement links TRBV7-3 to TRBJ2-1; D could derive from TRBD1 or TRBD2 (5 bases each). The V and J ends lost 0 bases and 9 bases respectively, with 9 bases between them. The CDR3 runs 13 residues. CDR1 and CDR2 from the germline V gene are SGHTA and FQGTGA. The CDR3 loop reads CASSLTGDGEQFF. Written as DNA, the CDR3 is TGTGCCAGCAGCTTAACAGGGGACGGTGAGCAGTTCTTC.

This chain uses TRBV7-9 with TRBJ1-2; TRBD1 agrees at 9 bases. V lost 10 bases, J lost 8 bases, and 26 bases stayed unmatched. Germline V gene sequence: CDR1 SEHNR, CDR2 FQNEAQ (reference sequence). CDR3 size: 18 residues. CDR3 protein: CANEETSNRDRAFWGYTF. As DNA, the CDR3 is TGTGCCAACGAGGAGACATCGAACCGGGACAGGGCGTTTTGGGGCTACACCTTC.

The CDR3 region has the DNA TGTGCCAGTCATGACGGGGAATCTAATCAGCCCCAGCATTTT. Translated, it gives CASHDGESNQPQHF. The gene calls are TRBV19 and TRBJ1-5; no firm D call. Germline values: CDR1 LNHDA, CDR2 SQIVND (reference sequence). The CDR3 spans 14 residues. The V gene lost 8 bases and the J gene lost 4 bases, with 15 bases spanning the gap.

The rearrangement joins TRBV7-2 to TRBJ2-7, with D uncertain. The V end lost 4 bases, the J end lost 2 bases, and 12 bases lay between the germline ends. The CDR3 covers 14 residues. CDR1 is SGHTA and CDR2 is FQGNSA in the germline V gene. CDR3 in DNA: TGTGCCAGCAGCTCTGGTTTGGGCCCCTACGAGCAGTACTTC. Protein: CASSSGLGPYEQYF.

In its sample, this clone was seen once. CDR3 protein: CASSLSRQPQHF. The CDR3 DNA follows: TGTGCCAGCAGTTTATCGAGGCAGCCCCAGCATTTT. The V call is TRBV28, the J call TRBJ1-5; D remains unclear. The CDR3 sequence is 12 residues long. From germline, CDR1 is MDHEN and CDR2 SYDVKM. V was cut by 1 base and J by 7 bases, with 5 bases left in between.

The J gene is TRBJ2-7, the V gene TRBV4-1; TRBD1 matches 8 bases. The junction had 7 bases not matched to a gene; V was cut back by 3 bases and J by 3 bases. The CDR3 loop spans 15 amino acids. CDR1 is MGHRA, CDR2 YSYEKL, per germline. DNA for the CDR3: TGCGCCAGCAGCCACGTGTACAGGGGGGACTACGAGCAGTACTTC. As protein: CASSHVYRGDYEQYF.

This chain links TRBV12-3 or TRBV12-4 with TRBJ1-1; D remains ambiguous. The CDR3 has 13 residues. The V end was cut by 7 bases, the J end by 4 bases, with 13 bases between. The CDR3 nucleotides are TGTGCCAGCATGGAGGGATGGGGCACTGAAGCTTTCTTT. Translating it yields CASMEGWGTEAFF.

The V call is TRBV5-5, the J call TRBJ1-6; no firm D call. CDR3 length: 15 amino acids. The germline gives CDR1 SGHKS, CDR2 YYEKEE (reference sequence). V was cut by 2 bases and J by 5 bases, with 11 bases left in between. The CDR3 DNA reads as TGTGCCAGCAGCTTCCGGGGATTTAATAATTCACCCCTCCACTTT. The encoded protein is CASSFRGFNNSPLHF.

This clone was counted a single time. The V and J genes are TRBV13 and TRBJ2-3, with D tentatively TRBD1 (5 bases). The CDR3 covers 20 residues. Trimming shortened V by 4 bases and J by 2 bases, and 28 bases separated the two germline ends. Germline loops: CDR1 PRHDT, CDR2 FYEKMQ (reference sequence). CDR3 in amino acids: CASSSRVVTVGFANTDTQYF. CDR3 sequence (DNA): TGTGCCAGCAGCTCAAGGGTGGTGACAGTGGGCTTCGCTAACACAGATACGCAGTATTTT.

The chain links TRBV10-3 to TRBJ2-7; weak D call: TRBD1 (5 bases). The CDR3 has 15 residues. Trimming took 0 bases from V and 2 from J, leaving 11 bases between them. The germline gives CDR1 ENHRY, CDR2 SYGVKD. The CDR3 loop reads CAISESDSATYEQYF. CDR3 nucleotide sequence: TGTGCCATCAGTGAGTCTGACAGCGCAACCTACGAGCAGTACTTC.